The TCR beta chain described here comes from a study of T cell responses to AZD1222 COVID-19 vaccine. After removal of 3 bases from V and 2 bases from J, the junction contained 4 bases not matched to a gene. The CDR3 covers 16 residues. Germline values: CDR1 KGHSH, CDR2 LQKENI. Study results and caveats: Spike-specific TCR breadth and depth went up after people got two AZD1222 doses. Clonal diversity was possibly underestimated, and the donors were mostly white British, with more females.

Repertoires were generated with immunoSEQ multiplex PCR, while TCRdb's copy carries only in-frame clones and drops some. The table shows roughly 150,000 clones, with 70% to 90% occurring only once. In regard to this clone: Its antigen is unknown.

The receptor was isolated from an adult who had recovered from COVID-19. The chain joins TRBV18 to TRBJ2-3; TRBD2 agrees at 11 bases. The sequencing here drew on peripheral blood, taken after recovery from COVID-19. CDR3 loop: CASSPGTSGFTDTQYF. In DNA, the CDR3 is TGTGCCAGCTCACCCGGGACTAGCGGTTTCACAGATACGCAGTATTTT.